What follows are 13 T cell receptor beta chains derived from one specimen sequenced in a study of response to subunit inactivated influenza vaccine. TCRdb re-analysed the RT-PCR reads in MiXCR, keeping a single row per CDR3 protein. Of around 570,000 distinct CDR3 sequences listed, less than 10% are singletons. The sequencing used PBMCs from blood, collected 23 to 25 months after vaccination. These receptors were obtained from a man aged 50-75 years who received an inactivated influenza vaccine.

In this sample, this clonotype turned up a few times. The CDR3 DNA reads TGCGCCAGCAGCCCAATATGGGGGGGCAAGGAGCCCCAGCATTTT. Its protein product is CASSPIWGGKEPQHF. The genes are TRBV4-3 and TRBJ1-5; weak D call: TRBD1 (6 bases). CDR3 length: 15 amino acids. CDR1 LGHNA and CDR2 YSLEER come from the germline V gene. Trimming took off 4 bases at V and 8 bases at J, with 18 bases between the two ends.

Only a few counts were recorded for this clonotype. This chain links TRBV6-5 with TRBJ1-3; D gene uncertain. Trimming shortened V by 0 bases and J by 3 bases, and 6 bases separated the two germline ends. Germline values: CDR1 MNHEY, CDR2 SVGAGI. CDR3 size: 14 residues. CDR3 amino acids: CASSYSRYGNTIYF. CDR3 in DNA: TGTGCCAGCAGTTACTCCAGATATGGAAACACCATATATTTT.

The rearrangement links TRBV5-1 to TRBJ2-5; D is ambiguous. This CDR3 spans 13 amino acids. Deletions cut 4 bases from V and 4 bases from J, with 11 bases between. In germline, CDR1 is SGHRS, CDR2 YFSETQ. CDR3 bases: TGCGCCAGCAGCGCGTCGGGCCGAGAGACCCAGTACTTC. Protein sequence: CASSASGRETQYF.

Remarks on this clonotype: The junction does not match germline at one end; this may be a read error. The DNA of the CDR3 is TGCTGTGCTAGAGATCAATCGGCGGGGTCCAATACGCAGTATTTT. It specifies CCARDQSAGSNTQYF. The chain employs TRBV20-1 and TRBJ2-3, with D perhaps matching TRBD2 (6 bases). The CDR3 runs to 15 residues. Looked up from germline, CDR1 is DFQATT and CDR2 is SNEGSKA (reference sequence).

As regards this clonotype: A much larger clone lies one base from this, so it may be a read error. V usage is TRBV20-1 and J usage is TRBJ1-5; maybe TRBD1 (6 bases). This CDR3 has 14 amino acids. The V and J ends lost 0 bases and 12 bases respectively, with 18 bases between them. Germline-derived CDR1 and CDR2 are DFQATT and SNEGSKA (reference sequence). The CDR3 loop is CSARDTTRGINQHF. Written as DNA, the CDR3 is TGCAGTGCTAGAGATACGACAAGGGGGATTAACCAGCATTTT.

This clonotype came up many times. The genes are TRBV5-1 and TRBJ2-7; 7 bases match TRBD1. Germline-derived CDR1 and CDR2 are SGHRS and YFSETQ. The CDR3 has 13 amino acids. V lost 5 bases, J lost 0 bases, and 2 bases stayed unmatched. CDR3 nucleotide sequence: TGCGCCAGCAGGAAGGGGGCCTCCTACGAGCAGTACTTC. It yields the protein CASRKGASYEQYF.

This clonotype has ten or more counts. The chain uses TRBV14 and TRBJ1-4, with a possible D match to TRBD1 (6 bases). CDR3 length: 14 amino acids. CDR1 and CDR2 from the germline V gene are SGHDN and FVKESK. Trimming took off 4 bases at V and 0 bases at J, with 6 bases between the two ends. Written as DNA, the CDR3 is TGTGCCAGCAGCCGGACAGCAACTAATGAAAAACTGTTTTTT. Translated, it gives CASSRTATNEKLFF.

V gene TRBV2 combines with J gene TRBJ2-6; 9 bases match TRBD1. CDR1 and CDR2 (germline): SNHLY, FYNNEI. J was trimmed by 1 base and V by 7 bases; bases with no gene match: 5. This CDR3 has 16 amino acids. DNA of the CDR3: TGTGCCAGCACGAACAGGGGGCTTTCTGGGGCCAACGTCCTGACTTTC. Translating gives CASTNRGLSGANVLTF.

This clonotype was counted only a few times. The chain has TRBV10-3 and TRBJ2-3; possibly TRBD2 for D (5 bases). Trimming pared 6 bases from V and 3 bases from J, leaving 16 bases between. Germline V gives CDR1 ENHRY, CDR2 SYGVKD. The CDR3 is 15 amino acids. CDR3 region: CAIRDTGLPTDTQYF. The CDR3 nucleotides read TGTGCCATCAGGGATACCGGACTGCCAACAGATACGCAGTATTTT.

The chain has TRBV4-2 and TRBJ2-1, with 7 bases identical to TRBD2. With 1 base clipped from V and 3 bases from J, the junction kept 6 bases outside the gene matches. Germline CDR1 LGHNA, CDR2 YNFKEQ. This CDR3 contains 16 residues. Written as DNA, the CDR3 is TGTGCCAGCAGCCAAGTTGGAGCGGGGTACTACAATGAGCAGTTCTTC. It codes for CASSQVGAGYYNEQFF.

This clonotype was picked up many times. This sequence may be a read error, since a much larger clone differs from it by one base. The CDR3 loop reads CASSPGQGNYEQYF. The CDR3 DNA sequence: TGTGCCAGCAGCCCCGGACAGGGGAACTACGAGCAGTACTTC. V usage is TRBV4-2 and J usage is TRBJ2-7, with TRBD1 matching over 9 bases. Germline trimming cut 4 bases from V and 3 bases from J; bases unmatched to any gene: 4. Per the germline V gene, CDR1 is LGHNA and CDR2 is YNFKEQ. The CDR3 is 14 amino acids.

This clonotype was picked up many times. CDR3 sequence (DNA): TGTGCCAGCAGCCCGGACAGGGTAAACATTCAGTACTTC. It codes for CASSPDRVNIQYF. The J gene is TRBJ2-4, the V gene TRBV12-3 or TRBV12-4; 8 bases match TRBD1. The CDR3 length is 13 residues. After removal of 6 bases from V and 6 bases from J, the junction contained 4 bases not matched to a gene.

A few counts support this clonotype. A much bigger clone sits one base away, suggesting this may be a read error. V gene TRBV12-3 or TRBV12-4 combines with J gene TRBJ1-1; D not resolved. The V and J ends lost 2 bases and 2 bases respectively, with 6 bases between them. This CDR3 region has 13 residues. Here the CDR3 DNA reads TGTGCCAGCAGTTTAAAGGCTAACACTGAAGCTTTCTTT. It is translated as CASSLKANTEAFF.